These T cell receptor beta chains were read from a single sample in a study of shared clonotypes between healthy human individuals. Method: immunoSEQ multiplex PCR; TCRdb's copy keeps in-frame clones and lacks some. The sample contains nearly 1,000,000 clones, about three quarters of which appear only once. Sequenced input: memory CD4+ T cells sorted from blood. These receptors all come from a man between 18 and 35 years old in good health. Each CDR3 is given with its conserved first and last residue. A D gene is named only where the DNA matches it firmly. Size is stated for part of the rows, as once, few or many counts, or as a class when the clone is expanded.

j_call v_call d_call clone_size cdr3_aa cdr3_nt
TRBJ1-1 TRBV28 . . CASSLQVTVNTEAFF TGTGCCAGCAGTTTGCAGGTTACAGTGAACACTGAAGCTTTCTTT
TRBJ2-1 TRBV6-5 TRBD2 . CASSYSSSGIANEQFF TGTGCCAGCAGTTACTCGAGTAGCGGGATTGCCAATGAGCAGTTCTTC
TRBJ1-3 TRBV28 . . CASSPVREFNSGNTIYF TGTGCCAGCAGCCCCGTTCGGGAATTTAACTCTGGAAACACCATATATTTT
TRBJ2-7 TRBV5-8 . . CANTIKYEQYF TGTGCCAACACGATAAAATACGAGCAGTACTTC
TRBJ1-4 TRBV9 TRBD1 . CASSDRTGGNEKLFF TGTGCCAGCAGCGACCGGACAGGCGGAAATGAAAAACTGTTTTTT
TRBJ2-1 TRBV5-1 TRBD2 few CASSLHGLAGDEGEQFF TGCGCCAGCAGCTTGCACGGACTAGCGGGAGATGAGGGTGAGCAGTTCTTC
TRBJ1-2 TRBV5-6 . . CASSAGSAAYGYTF TGTGCCAGCAGCGCCGGATCAGCGGCCTATGGCTACACCTTC
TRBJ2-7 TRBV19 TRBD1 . CASGTGRSYEQYF TGTGCCAGTGGGACAGGGAGGTCCTACGAGCAGTACTTC
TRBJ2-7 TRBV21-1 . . CASSARLAGELQYEQYF TGTGCCAGCAGCGCACGACTAGCGGGAGAGCTTCAGTACGAGCAGTACTTC
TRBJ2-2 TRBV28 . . CASSPAGAPNTGELFF TGTGCCAGCAGTCCAGCAGGGGCCCCGAACACCGGGGAGCTGTTTTTT
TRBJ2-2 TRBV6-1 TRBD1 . CASSEMTGFGELFF TGTGCCAGCAGTGAAATGACAGGGTTCGGGGAGCTGTTTTTT
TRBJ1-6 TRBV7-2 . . CASSLAELTPLHF TGTGCCAGCAGCTTAGCCGAACTCACGCCCCTCCACTTT
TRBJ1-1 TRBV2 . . CASSGQIEAFF TGTGCCAGCAGTGGACAAATTGAAGCTTTCTTT
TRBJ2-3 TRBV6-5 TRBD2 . CAAGRGGLRDTQYF TGTGCCGCGGGGCGGGGGGGACTACGAGATACGCAGTATTTT
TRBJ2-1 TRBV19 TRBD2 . CASSSGSPGYNEQFF TGTGCCAGTAGTAGCGGGAGTCCAGGCTACAATGAGCAGTTCTTC
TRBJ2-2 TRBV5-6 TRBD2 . CASSYFGLAENTGELFF TGTGCCAGCAGCTACTTCGGACTAGCTGAGAACACCGGGGAGCTGTTTTTT
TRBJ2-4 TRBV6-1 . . CASRESYGSGNIQYF TGTGCCAGCAGGGAATCTTACGGAAGTGGGAACATTCAGTACTTC
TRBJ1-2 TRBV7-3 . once CASSLTEGGYGYTF TGTGCCAGCAGCTTAACGGAGGGCGGCTATGGCTACACCTTC
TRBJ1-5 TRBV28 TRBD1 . CASEVQGNEGNQPQHF TGTGCCAGTGAGGTACAGGGGAACGAAGGCAATCAGCCCCAGCATTTT
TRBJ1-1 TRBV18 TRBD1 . CASSPQGARAEAFF TGTGCCAGCTCACCCCAGGGGGCAAGGGCTGAAGCTTTCTTT
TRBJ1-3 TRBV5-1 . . CASSFRSGNTIYF TGCGCCAGCAGCTTCAGGTCGGGAAACACCATATATTTT
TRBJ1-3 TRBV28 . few CASSTGLGNTIYF TGTGCCAGCAGCACAGGGTTAGGAAACACCATATATTTT
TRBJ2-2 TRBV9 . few CASSATGYTGELFF TGTGCCAGCAGCGCAACAGGGTACACCGGGGAGCTGTTTTTT
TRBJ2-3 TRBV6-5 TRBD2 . CAVAGGAPPRRQYF TGTGCCGTTGCCGGGGGGGCCCCTCCCAGGAGGCAGTATTTT
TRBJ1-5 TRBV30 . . CAWSPHRANQPQHF TGTGCCTGGAGCCCTCACAGGGCCAATCAGCCCCAGCATTTT
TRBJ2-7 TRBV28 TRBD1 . CASSSGTGGWRQYF TGTGCCAGCAGTTCCGGGACAGGGGGCTGGAGGCAGTACTTC
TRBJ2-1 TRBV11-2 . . CASSLDWAGLNEQFF TGTGCCAGCAGCTTAGATTGGGCGGGCCTCAATGAGCAGTTCTTC
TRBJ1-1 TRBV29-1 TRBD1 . CSVVYRGGFKTEAFF TGCAGCGTTGTGTACAGGGGGGGTTTCAAGACTGAAGCTTTCTTT
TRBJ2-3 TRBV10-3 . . CATSRGGTDTQYF TGTGCCACCTCAAGGGGAGGTACAGATACGCAGTATTTT
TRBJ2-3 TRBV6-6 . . CASSHTDTQYF TGTGCCAGCAGTCATACAGATACGCAGTATTTT
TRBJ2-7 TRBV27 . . CASSSPRSSYEQYF TGTGCCAGCAGCAGTCCAAGAAGCTCCTACGAGCAGTACTTC
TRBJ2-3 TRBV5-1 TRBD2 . CASRSGTSGTFFTDTQYF TGCGCCAGCAGGTCCGGGACTAGCGGGACCTTTTTCACAGATACGCAGTATTTT
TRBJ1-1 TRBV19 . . CASSTRDNKNGAFF TGTGCCAGTAGTACTAGGGACAACAAGAACGGAGCTTTCTTT